Below, one T cell receptor beta chain is given with its context. Its matching antigen is unknown. Germline values: CDR1 SGHRS, CDR2 YFSETQ. V lost 10 bases, J lost 4 bases, and 12 bases lay in between. The CDR3 is made up of 12 amino acids. This specimen belongs to a study of cytotoxic CD8 clonotypes in ibrutinib-treated CLL. Study in general: Patients attained 25 or so partial and 2 complete responses; at median about 74 months, about 14 remained remitted while around twelve progressed.

This table comes from immunoSEQ multiplex PCR, and its TCRdb copy is limited to in-frame clones, with some not included. The table lists some 200,000 clones, roughly three quarters of them singletons. Points from the study as a whole: Under therapy, public clonotypes either contracted or stayed stable, and they were uncommon.

This receptor was identified in a human donor with chronic lymphocytic leukemia. The sequencing used PBMCs, collected after 12 months of ibrutinib treatment. The rearrangement uses TRBV5-1 and TRBJ2-1; D is perhaps TRBD1 (6 bases). Here the CDR3 DNA reads TGCGCCCCCACAGGGCGGTACAATGAGCAGTTCTTC. Translation: CAPTGRYNEQFF.